This TCR beta chain was identified in a study of cytomegalovirus exposure and HLA in healthy donors. General study points: Later genetic work tied a missense DCLRE1C variant to beta-chain V and J trimming. Accurate prediction of HLA-A and HLA-B alleles (for most subjects) was reportedly achieved from TCR beta sequences.

Concerning this clone itself: What it binds is not known.

This CDR3 comprises 17 residues. Trimming stripped 1 base from V and 1 base from J, with 16 bases between. Germline CDR1 is MGHDK and CDR2 is SYGVNS. PCR amplification relied on 60 Vbeta primers (plus 13 Jbeta primers). Produced via immunoSEQ multiplex PCR; TCRdb's table is partial and in-frame only. The table includes about 100,000 clones, over 65% detected once. Sequenced sample: PBMCs. This receptor was obtained from a woman in her 40s in good health and CMV-seropositive. V usage is TRBV25-1 and J usage is TRBJ1-1, with D possibly TRBD1 on 6 matching bases. Written as DNA, the CDR3 is TGTGCCAGCAGTGAATCCCCCGGGGGGGGCCAGAACACTGAAGCTTTCTTT. Translating gives CASSESPGGGQNTEAFF. The variable domain in full, with the rest retrieved from reference TRBV25-1 and TRBJ1-1, is EADIYQTPRYLVIGTGKKITLECSQTMGHDKMYWYQQDPGMELHLIHYSYGVNSTEKGDLSSESTVSRIRTEHFPLTLESARPSHTSQYLCASSESPGGGQNTEAFFGQGTRLTVV.